What follows is one TCR beta chain and its context. What it binds is unknown. The data were obtained in a study of blood T cells in healthy people across ages. This CDR3 contains 9 residues. The V gene's germline CDR1 is SQVTM and CDR2 ANQGSEA. Trimming stripped 3 bases from V and 7 bases from J, with 1 base between. Study findings and constraints: Fewer expanded clones and more diversity marked long-lived versus aged donors. Diversity estimated from one million T cells was considered an underestimate.

PCR was performed a second time for roughly 7 to 11 cycles using a sample-barcoded 5' primer and a J-beta primer mix. Every molecule of cDNA carried a tag from a template-switch adaptor with 12 random nucleotides. One entry per CDR3 protein results from TCRdb running MiXCR on the 5' RACE reads. Of 650,000 to 1,000,000 distinct CDR3 sequences listed, roughly 40% were seen once; the top ten hold around 13%. The receptor was derived from a man aged 18 to 29 in good health. The chain has TRBV29-1 and TRBJ2-1; no firm D call. Sequencing was carried out using blood. CDR3 nucleotides: TGCAGCGTTGATAATGAGCAGTTCTTC. Amino acids: CSVDNEQFF.